This TCR beta chain was profiled in a study of cytomegalovirus exposure and HLA in healthy donors. Study-wide results and caveats: The tendency of first-cohort TCR clusters to co-occur in the 130 or so validation repertoires was identified by a subsequent analysis. The study designated 150 to 200 TCR beta chains cytomegalovirus-associated.

TCRdb keeps only in-frame clones here, not all; method: immunoSEQ multiplex PCR. The table has approximately 130,000 clones, roughly 89% seen once. Remarks on this clone: Its antigen remains unknown.

The CDR3 has 13 residues. The V gene's germline CDR1 is SGDLS and CDR2 YYNGEE. With V trimmed by 3 bases and J by 4 bases, 2 bases remained unmatched. The chain couples TRBV9 to TRBJ1-1; 8 bases agree with TRBD1. The sequence derives from a woman aged 18 to 35 in good health and CMV-seronegative. Material for sequencing was PBMCs. This CDR3 reads CASSATGATEAFF. CDR3 nucleotide sequence: TGTGCCAGCAGCGCGACAGGGGCCACTGAAGCTTTCTTT.